The 9 T cell receptor beta chains given below trace back to one sample, sequenced in a study of CD8 T cells in Susac syndrome. With random hexamers, roughly 0.45 to 1 ug RNA was reverse transcribed. From the immunoSEQ multiplex PCR reads, TCRdb called clonotypes with MiXCR, one entry per CDR3 protein. The sample lists approximately 220,000 distinct CDR3 sequences, 95% occurring once. Source material: CD4+ T cells from PBMCs. The receptors come from a human donor with multiple sclerosis.

V gene TRBV12-3 or TRBV12-4 combines with J gene TRBJ1-2; 7 bases map to TRBD1. Trimming at V came to 5 bases and at J to 4 bases, leaving 4 bases not matched to a gene. This CDR3 is built from 13 residues. CDR3 coding DNA: TGTGCCAGCAGTCCTGGGACAGTCTATGGCTACACCTTC. Translating it yields CASSPGTVYGYTF.

The chain links TRBV29-1 to TRBJ1-2, with TRBD1 as a possible D gene (6 bases). The V gene lost 5 bases and the J gene lost 5 bases, with 24 bases spanning the gap. Germline V CDR1 and CDR2: SQVTM, ANQGSEA. The CDR3 covers 16 residues. CDR3 in DNA: TGCAGCGTTAGACGGGACACCATAAGAAGAGAATATGGCTACACCTTC. This gives the protein CSVRRDTIRREYGYTF.

The chain combines TRBV7-2 with TRBJ1-2, with 10 bases fitting TRBD1. The CDR3 is 15 residues long. Germline CDR1 is SGHTA and CDR2 is FQGNSA. V was clipped by 6 bases and J by 4 bases; unmatched bases: 8. The CDR3 DNA reads as TGTGCCAGCAGACGTCGGACAGGGGGAATCTATGGCTACACCTTC. Its protein is CASRRRTGGIYGYTF.

The V call is TRBV30, the J call TRBJ1-5; D is perhaps TRBD1 (6 bases). The CDR3 contains 13 residues. Trimming removed 7 bases from V and 6 bases from J, with 16 bases in between. CDR1 and CDR2 (germline): GTSNPN, SVGIG (reference sequence). The CDR3 DNA follows: TGTGCCTACCAAGGGGGGGATGGTCAGCCCCAGCATTTT. Translating it yields CAYQGGDGQPQHF.

A word on this clonotype: An end of the junction differs from the germline gene, which may be a read error. The chain carries TRBV4-2 and TRBJ1-5; D perhaps matches TRBD1 (5 bases). In germline, CDR1 is LGHNA, CDR2 YNFKEQ. This CDR3 region has 16 residues. CDR3 protein: CASSQDPGISYQPQHF. The CDR3 DNA is TGTGCCAGCAGCCAAGACCCAGGGATTAGCTATCAGCCCCAGCATTTT.

This rearrangement joins TRBV4-2 to TRBJ1-5; D may be TRBD1 (5 bases). From germline, CDR1 is LGHNA and CDR2 YNFKEQ. This CDR3 spans 13 amino acids. Trimming shortened V by 4 bases and J by 3 bases, and 7 bases separated the two germline ends. The CDR3 DNA reads as TGTGCCAGCAGCCCAGGGACCAATCAGCCCCAGCATTTT. The encoded protein is CASSPGTNQPQHF.

V and J are TRBV2 and TRBJ1-5, with a tentative D call TRBD1 (6 bases). Germline V gene lookup returns CDR1 SNHLY and CDR2 FYNNEI. Trimming took 2 bases from V and 7 from J, leaving 12 bases between them. The CDR3 totals 14 residues. The CDR3 loop reads CASSEQGRDQPQHF. CDR3 in DNA: TGTGCCAGCAGTGAACAGGGGAGGGACCAGCCCCAGCATTTT.

V and J are TRBV6-5 and TRBJ1-1; D is uncertain. The CDR3 sequence is 12 residues long. V was clipped by 9 bases and J by 1 base, with 9 bases between them. Looked up from germline, CDR1 is MNHEY and CDR2 is SVGAGI. CDR3 residues: CARFIQNTEAFF. The CDR3 nucleotides read TGTGCCAGGTTTATACAGAACACTGAAGCTTTCTTT.

The V and J genes are TRBV9 and TRBJ2-4; TRBD2 agrees at 8 bases. J lost 10 bases, V lost 0 bases, and 6 bases had no gene match. This CDR3 region has 14 residues. Germline CDR1 is SGDLS and CDR2 is YYNGEE. The CDR3 loop is CASSVGGVAGIQYF. CDR3 nucleotides: TGTGCCAGCAGCGTAGGTGGGGTAGCGGGGATTCAGTACTTC. The complete variable domain, with remaining parts taken from reference TRBV9 and TRBJ2-4, reads DSGVTQTPKHLITATGQRVTLRCSPRSGDLSVYWYQQSLDQGLQFLIQYYNGEERAKGNILERFSAQQFPDLHSELNLSSLELGDSALYFCASSVGGVAGIQYFGAGTRLSVL.